This entry describes one TCR beta chain. Its antigen is as yet unknown. V shed 4 bases and J shed 3 bases, with 10 bases lying between them. Per germline, CDR1 SQVTM and CDR2 ANQGSEA. The CDR3 covers 12 residues. This entry is derived from a study of early T cells in non-severe SARS-CoV-2 infection. Study-wide background: Unsorted whole blood bulk RNA was sequenced, with unpaired chains. Whole-study results and caveats: Private and CD4 specificities were missed by VDJdb matching, which favored anti-spike CD8 responses.

Researchers tagged individual cDNA molecules with unique molecular identifiers. Each CDR3 protein is one row after TCRdb ran MiXCR on the 5' RACE reads. The data show tens of thousands of distinct CDR3 sequences, with about 7% seen just once and 4% to 5% held by the top ten. The specimen was whole blood. The receptor was isolated from an adult who was a healthcare worker with PCR-confirmed SARS-CoV-2 infection or an uninfected control (not recorded which). This chain joins TRBV29-1 and TRBJ2-7; D remains ambiguous. Here the CDR3 reads CSVGNSDYEQYF. The CDR3 bases are TGCAGCGTTGGGAACTCCGACTACGAGCAGTACTTC.